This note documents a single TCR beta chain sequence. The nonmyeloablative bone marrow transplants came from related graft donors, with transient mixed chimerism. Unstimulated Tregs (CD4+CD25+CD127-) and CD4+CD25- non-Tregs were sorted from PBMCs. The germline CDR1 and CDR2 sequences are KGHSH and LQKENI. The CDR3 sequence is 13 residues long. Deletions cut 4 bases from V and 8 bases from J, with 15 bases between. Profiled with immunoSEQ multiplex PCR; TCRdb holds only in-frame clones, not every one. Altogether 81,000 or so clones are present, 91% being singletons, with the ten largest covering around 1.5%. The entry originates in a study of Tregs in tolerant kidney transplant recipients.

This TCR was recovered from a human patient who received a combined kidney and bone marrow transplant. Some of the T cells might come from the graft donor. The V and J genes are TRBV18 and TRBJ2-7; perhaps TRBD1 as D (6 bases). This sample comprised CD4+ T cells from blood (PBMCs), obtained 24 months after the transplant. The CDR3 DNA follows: TGTGCCAGCTCACACTCATCGACAGGACAGCAGTACTTC. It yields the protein CASSHSSTGQQYF.